The 15 T cell receptor beta chains reported below all come from one sample, sequenced in a study of vaccination and CD4 T cells after COVID-19. TCRdb re-derived calls from the PCR reads in MiXCR, one entry per CDR3 protein. The sample has about 33,000 distinct CDR3 sequences, 36% seen once. Time point specified: late sampling 161 to 241 days after vaccination in three convalescent patients. Sample: CD4+ T cells from blood, taken about 7 months after SARS-CoV-2 vaccination. Every receptor here comes from a human donor who had recovered from COVID-19.

This chain links TRBV20-1 with TRBJ1-5, with D perhaps TRBD1 (6 bases). Germline V gives CDR1 DFQATT, CDR2 SNEGSKA (reference sequence). V was shortened by 6 bases and J by 1 base, with 10 bases between the two germline ends. This CDR3 has 13 amino acids. For the CDR3, the DNA is TGCAGTGCAGGACAGTCCAGCAATCAGCCCCAGCATTTT. Its protein is CSAGQSSNQPQHF.

The chain has TRBV20-1 and TRBJ2-1; D is perhaps TRBD1 or TRBD2 (5 bases each). The CDR3 is made up of 14 amino acids. V shed 6 bases and J shed 3 bases, with 15 bases lying between them. The germline CDR1 and CDR2 sequences are DFQATT and SNEGSKA (reference sequence). CDR3 bases: TGCAGTGCATCCGGGACCTATGGCTACAATGAGCAGTTCTTC. Translating it yields CSASGTYGYNEQFF.

The V call is TRBV7-9, the J call TRBJ2-7; 7 bases are a match to TRBD2. This CDR3 has 15 residues. CDR1 is SEHNR and CDR2 is FQNEAQ in the germline V gene (reference sequence). Unmatched junction bases numbered 10, after V lost 8 bases and J lost 0 bases. In nucleotides, the CDR3 is TGTGCCAGCGGGGGGGTGTTGCGGGGCTCCTACGAGCAGTACTTC. It codes for CASGGVLRGSYEQYF.

There are a few counts of this clonotype. This chain links TRBV7-6 with TRBJ2-5; possible D gene TRBD1, 6 bases. Trimming left V 4 bases short and J 0 bases short, with 15 bases between. The CDR3 has 16 residues. Germline CDR1 is SGHVS and CDR2 is FNYEAQ. CDR3: CASSSGQRPYQETQYF. The DNA of the CDR3 is TGTGCCAGCAGCTCCGGACAGAGACCTTACCAAGAGACCCAGTACTTC.

The chain employs TRBV27 and TRBJ2-3; D is uncertain. Trimming left V 2 bases short and J 0 bases short, with 6 bases between. Germline lookup yields CDR1 MNHEY and CDR2 SMNVEV (reference sequence). The CDR3 contains 14 residues. This chain's CDR3 is CASSLPGSTDTQYF. CDR3 nucleotide sequence: TGTGCCAGCAGTTTACCCGGAAGCACAGATACGCAGTATTTT.

The V gene is TRBV20-1, the J gene TRBJ2-7; D is perhaps TRBD1 or TRBD2 (6 bases each). Trimming left V 4 bases short and J 2 bases short, with 18 bases between. This CDR3 contains 15 residues. Germline loops: CDR1 DFQATT, CDR2 SNEGSKA (reference sequence). The CDR3 sequence: CSAKNSRGRTYEQYF. CDR3 in DNA: TGCAGTGCTAAAAACAGTCGGGGGCGAACCTACGAGCAGTACTTC.

The chain recombines TRBV29-1 with TRBJ2-5; D is possibly TRBD1 (6 bases). This CDR3 is built from 12 residues. V lost 6 bases, J lost 0 bases, and 8 bases lay in between. Germline V gene lookup returns CDR1 SQVTM and CDR2 ANQGSEA. The CDR3 DNA reads as TGCAGCGTACGGACAGACCAAGAGACCCAGTACTTC. Translated, it gives CSVRTDQETQYF.

The rearrangement uses TRBV27 and TRBJ2-3; D uncertain. The V and J ends lost 3 bases and 1 base respectively, with 14 bases between them. Germline CDR1 is MNHEY and CDR2 is SMNVEV (reference sequence). This CDR3 is built from 16 residues. This CDR3 reads CASSFIRFGGTDTQYF. The CDR3 DNA reads TGTGCCAGCAGTTTCATTCGGTTTGGTGGCACAGATACGCAGTATTTT.

The chain carries TRBV11-2 and TRBJ1-6; D gene ambiguous. Germline CDR1 and CDR2: SGHAT and FQNNGV. The CDR3 is 14 residues long. V lost 6 bases, J lost 13 bases, and 19 bases lay in between. The CDR3 region is CASRNNSALSPLHF. As DNA, the CDR3 is TGTGCCAGCAGGAACAACTCAGCCCTCTCGCCCCTCCACTTT.

The chain is built from TRBV7-9 and TRBJ1-1; D uncertain. This CDR3 has 12 amino acids. V was pared by 8 bases and J by 5 bases, with 12 bases between. The V gene's germline CDR1 is SEHNR and CDR2 FQNEAQ (reference sequence). The CDR3 reads CASLQASTEAFF. Written as DNA, the CDR3 is TGTGCCAGCCTTCAGGCCTCTACTGAAGCTTTCTTT.

This clonotype has only one observation. The V gene is TRBV24-1, the J gene TRBJ2-7; D is tentatively TRBD1 or TRBD2 (5 bases each). The CDR3 loop spans 18 amino acids. Trimming shortened V by 4 bases and J by 7 bases, and 28 bases separated the two germline ends. Germline CDR1 and CDR2: KGHDR and SFDVKD. CDR3 region: CATSDTLRGLSSYNEQYF. The CDR3 nucleotides read TGTGCCACCAGTGACACCCTACGGGGCTTGAGCTCCTACAATGAGCAGTACTTC.

The rearrangement joins TRBV6-1 to TRBJ1-6, with TRBD1 matching over 8 bases. This CDR3 is 16 amino acids long. The V gene's germline CDR1 is MNHNS and CDR2 SASEGT. With V trimmed by 5 bases and J by 8 bases, 11 bases remained unmatched. CDR3 sequence (DNA): TGTGCCAGCAGTAGACAGGGGCCCCTATGGGATTCACCCCTCCACTTT. It translates to CASSRQGPLWDSPLHF.

The rearrangement joins TRBV5-4 to TRBJ1-1; the match to TRBD1 covers 7 bases. The CDR3 covers 14 residues. The germline V gene encodes CDR1 SGHNT and CDR2 YYREEE (reference sequence). V shed 0 bases and J 5 bases; nucleotides not matched to a gene: 4. CDR3 in DNA: TGTGCCAGCAGCTTGGTACAGGGGACTACTGAAGCTTTCTTT. It translates to CASSLVQGTTEAFF.

This clonotype is a singleton in its sample. The rearrangement uses TRBV12-2 and TRBJ2-5; the D call of TRBD1 is as the table states it, not checked on the DNA. TRBV12-2 constitutes a pseudogene. The length of the CDR3 is 15 residues. The CDR3 nucleotides are TGTGCAAGTCGCTACCCGGGACAGGGTAGAGAGACCCAGTACTTC. Translated, it gives CASRYPGQGRETQYF.

Only a few counts were recorded for this clonotype. The DNA is left out, because the CDR3 cannot be placed on it with certainty; the CDR3 is given as TCRdb lists it. The V call is TRBV7-5, the J call TRBJ2-2. TRBV7-5 is annotated as a pseudogene. Including both end residues, the CDR3 is 16 amino acids long. The CDR3 region is CISVSEPVPKPGELFF.